Below, 5 T cell receptor beta chains from the same sample are listed, as sequenced in a study of beta chain features in type 1 diabetes. Since all of the isolated RNA was reverse transcribed, expressed TCRB transcripts were what got sequenced. Sequencing used immunoSEQ multiplex PCR; TCRdb keeps in-frame clones, though not all of them. The sample yields around 150,000 clones, roughly 7.2% seen once. The sample comprised central memory CD4+ T cells from blood. The source is a woman in her twenties or thirties in good health.

The J gene is TRBJ1-1, the V gene TRBV7-9; D is undetermined. The CDR3 covers 14 residues. V was clipped by 3 bases and J by 1 base, with 9 bases between them. The germline CDR1 and CDR2 sequences are SEHNR and FQNEAQ (reference sequence). This CDR3 is CASSFQGGNTEAFF. Here the CDR3 DNA reads TGTGCCAGCAGCTTCCAAGGCGGGAACACTGAAGCTTTCTTT.

The CDR3 bases are TGTGCCACCAGCAGAGTTCGAAGGAAAGGGGCAGATACGCAGTATTTT. Encoded protein: CATSRVRRKGADTQYF. The rearrangement joins TRBV15 to TRBJ2-3, with D tentatively TRBD1 (5 bases). The CDR3 contains 16 residues. The ends were cut back, 1 base at V and 4 bases at J, with 15 bases in the middle. CDR1 and CDR2 from the germline V gene are LNHNV and YYDKDF (reference sequence).

This clone was detected a few times. The chain carries TRBV4-3 and TRBJ2-4, with 8 bases lining up with TRBD1. The germline V gene has CDR1 LGHNA and CDR2 YSLEER. The CDR3 covers 16 residues. V was clipped by 4 bases and J by 3 bases; unmatched bases: 8. The CDR3 region has the DNA TGCGCCAGCAGCCTAACCTCGACAGGGGTCAAAAACATTCAGTACTTC. Encoded protein: CASSLTSTGVKNIQYF.

The DNA of the CDR3 is TGTGCCAGCAGTTACTTGGCTGGGGGGGCAGAGACCCAGTACTTC. This gives the protein CASSYLAGGAETQYF. This chain uses TRBV27 with TRBJ2-5, with a possible D match to TRBD2 (7 bases). Deletions cut 4 bases from V and 4 bases from J, with 16 bases between. Germline values: CDR1 MNHEY, CDR2 SMNVEV (reference sequence). The CDR3 spans 15 residues.

The chain couples TRBV30 to TRBJ2-3; 8 bases match TRBD1. The CDR3 totals 15 residues. The V and J ends lost 4 bases and 2 bases, in that order; junction bases with no gene match: 8. Germline V gene sequence: CDR1 GTSNPN, CDR2 SVGIG (reference sequence). The CDR3 protein is CAWTASDRATDTQYF. The CDR3 bases are TGTGCCTGGACCGCCTCGGACAGGGCCACAGATACGCAGTATTTT. Full variable domain (rest looked up from reference TRBV30 and TRBJ2-3): SQTIHQWPATLVQPVGSPLSLECTVEGTSNPNLYWYRQAAGRGLQLLFYSVGIGQISSEVPQNLSASRPQDRQFILSSKKLLLSDSGFYLCAWTASDRATDTQYFGPGTRLTVL.